These 12 T cell receptor beta chains were sequenced from one sample in a study of STAT5B mutations in CD4+ large granular lymphocyte leukemia (dated 2022 in TCRdb). Library preparation was by the immunoSEQ multiplex PCR assay. TCRdb carries this immuneACCESS record with in-frame sequences only. Its versions omit some clonotypes, under half of them owing to an unresolved V gene in the studies checked, with the rest unexplained. The sample has over 30,000 clones on record, roughly 79% of them singletons. Of the sample, roughly 4.5% falls within the top ten clones. Material for sequencing was CD4+ T cells from blood buffy coats. These receptor sequences come from a human donor in good health.

The chain employs TRBV7-8 and TRBJ2-3; 9 bases are shared with TRBD1. Trimming took 1 base from V and 4 from J; bases not matched to a gene: 6. Germline V gene lookup returns CDR1 SGHVS and CDR2 FQNEAQ. CDR3 length equals 16 residues. CDR3 nucleotides: TGTGCCAGCAGCTTAGGCCGGACAGGGGTGCCAGATACGCAGTATTTT. It yields the protein CASSLGRTGVPDTQYF. Full variable domain (rest looked up from reference TRBV7-8 and TRBJ2-3): GAGVSQSPRYKVAKRGQDVALRCDPISGHVSLFWYQQALGQGPEFLTYFQNEAQLDKSGLPSDRFFAERPEGSVSTLKIQRTQQEDSAVYLCASSLGRTGVPDTQYFGPGTRLTVL.

This sequence joins TRBV7-9 and TRBJ2-7; D call uncertain. Trimming cost V 5 bases and J 4 bases, with 9 bases left between them. Germline assignment: CDR1 SEHNR and CDR2 FQNEAQ (reference sequence). CDR3 length equals 12 residues. The CDR3: CASSPKDYEQYF. In DNA, the CDR3 is TGTGCCAGCAGCCCGAAGGATTACGAGCAGTACTTC.

This sequence joins TRBV10-3 and TRBJ1-2; 7 positions match TRBD1. Losses at the gene ends were 6 bases for V and 4 bases for J; bases not matched to a gene: 8. The germline V gene has CDR1 ENHRY and CDR2 SYGVKD. This CDR3 spans 14 amino acids. The CDR3 spells CAIRLTRDSYGYTF. The CDR3 nucleotides read TGTGCCATCAGGCTAACTCGGGACAGCTATGGCTACACCTTC.

The chain couples TRBV15 to TRBJ2-4; 8 bases are a match to TRBD1. CDR3 length: 15 residues. The germline gives CDR1 LNHNV, CDR2 YYDKDF (reference sequence). The trim removed 5 bases at V and 8 bases at J, leaving 11 bases unmatched. The CDR3 DNA is TGTGCCACCAGCGAAAACCGGGACAGGTGGGACATTCAGTACTTC. Translating gives CATSENRDRWDIQYF.

This clone was detected a few times. The V call is TRBV6-4, the J call TRBJ1-1, with 7 bases matching TRBD1. V shed 10 bases, J shed 1 base, and the junction held 9 bases outside the gene matches. Germline V gene lookup returns CDR1 MRHNA and CDR2 SNTAGT. This CDR3 is 14 amino acids long. The CDR3 sequence: CAIPGRDRNTEAFF. The CDR3 coding sequence is TGTGCCATACCCGGAAGGGACAGGAACACTGAAGCTTTCTTT.

CDR3 protein: CASSPSGIRNTEAFF. For the CDR3, the DNA is TGTGCCAGCAGCCCGTCAGGAATCCGGAACACTGAAGCTTTCTTT. The V call is TRBV4-2, the J call TRBJ1-1; D gene ambiguous. This CDR3 comprises 15 residues. The V end was cut by 4 bases, the J end by 1 base, with 13 bases between. CDR1 is LGHNA and CDR2 is YNFKEQ in the germline V gene.

The CDR3 sequence is CASSLWASGRVGRETQYF. The CDR3 nucleotides are TGTGCCAGCAGTTTATGGGCTAGCGGGAGAGTAGGAAGGGAGACCCAGTACTTC. The chain couples TRBV27 to TRBJ2-5; 10 bases align to TRBD2. Germline V lookup: CDR1 MNHEY, CDR2 SMNVEV (reference sequence). Trimming at V came to 1 base and at J to 5 bases, leaving 13 bases not matched to a gene. This CDR3 is 18 amino acids long.

The rearrangement joins TRBV5-4 to TRBJ2-1; 12 bases match TRBD2. The trim removed 3 bases at V and 9 bases at J, leaving 4 bases unmatched. The CDR3 runs 14 residues. Germline V gene data show CDR1 as SGHNT and CDR2 as YYREEE (reference sequence). This CDR3 reads CASSSRTSGIEQFF. The CDR3 region has the DNA TGTGCCAGCAGCTCCCGGACTAGCGGGATTGAGCAGTTCTTC.

This clone was recorded a few times. The chain employs TRBV27 and TRBJ1-5; 7 bases are a match to TRBD1. Germline CDR1 is MNHEY and CDR2 is SMNVEV (reference sequence). Unmatched junction bases numbered 5, after V lost 5 bases and J lost 7 bases. This CDR3 comprises 13 residues. The CDR3 nucleotides are TGTGCCAGCAGTGTGACAGGGTACCAGCCCCAGCATTTT. Amino acid sequence: CASSVTGYQPQHF.

The chain couples TRBV15 to TRBJ2-5; possibly TRBD2 for D (6 bases). Trimming took 5 bases from V and 4 from J, leaving 17 bases between them. This CDR3 contains 15 residues. Germline V gene data show CDR1 as LNHNV and CDR2 as YYDKDF (reference sequence). CDR3 sequence: CATSFSGGLGETQYF. The CDR3 DNA sequence: TGTGCCACCAGCTTCTCTGGGGGACTGGGAGAGACCCAGTACTTC.

The V and J genes are TRBV7-2 and TRBJ2-7; D possibly matches TRBD1 or TRBD2 (6 bases each). V was trimmed by 4 bases and J by 3 bases, leaving 10 bases between them. CDR3 length: 13 residues. CDR1 SGHTA and CDR2 FQGNSA come from the germline V gene. The CDR3 nucleotides read TGTGCCAGCAGCTCCGAGGGGGGCTACGAGCAGTACTTC. It specifies CASSSEGGYEQYF.

The V and J genes are TRBV7-9 and TRBJ2-5; D gene uncertain. The CDR3 is 10 residues long. From germline, CDR1 is SEHNR and CDR2 FQNEAQ (reference sequence). V lost 7 bases, J lost 8 bases, and 8 bases lay in between. The CDR3 nucleotides are TGTGCCAGCACCGCGGATACCCAGTACTTC. Translated, it gives CASTADTQYF.